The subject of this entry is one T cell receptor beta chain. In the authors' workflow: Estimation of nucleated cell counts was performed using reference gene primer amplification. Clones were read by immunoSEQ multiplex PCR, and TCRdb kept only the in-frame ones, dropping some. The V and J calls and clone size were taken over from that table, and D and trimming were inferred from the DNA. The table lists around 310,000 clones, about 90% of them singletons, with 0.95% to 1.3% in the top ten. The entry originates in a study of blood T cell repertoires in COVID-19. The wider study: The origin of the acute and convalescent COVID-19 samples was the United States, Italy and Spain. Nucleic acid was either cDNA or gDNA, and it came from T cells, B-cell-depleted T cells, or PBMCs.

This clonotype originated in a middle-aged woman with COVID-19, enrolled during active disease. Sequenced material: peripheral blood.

CDR3 bases: TGTGCCAGTAGGAGGACGGGGGTAATCTATGGCTACACCTTC. Translating gives CASRRTGVIYGYTF. V and J are TRBV19 and TRBJ1-2, with D tentatively TRBD1 (5 bases). Germline CDR1 and CDR2: LNHDA and SQIVND (reference sequence). The CDR3 is 14 amino acids. V was pared by 6 bases and J by 4 bases, with 15 bases between. Full variable domain (remainder filled in from reference TRBV19 and TRBJ1-2): DGGITQSPKYLFRKEGQNVTLSCEQNLNHDAMYWYRQDPGQGLRLIYYSQIVNDFQKGDIAEGYSVSREKKESFPLTVTSAQKNPTAFYLCASRRTGVIYGYTFGSGTRLTVV.